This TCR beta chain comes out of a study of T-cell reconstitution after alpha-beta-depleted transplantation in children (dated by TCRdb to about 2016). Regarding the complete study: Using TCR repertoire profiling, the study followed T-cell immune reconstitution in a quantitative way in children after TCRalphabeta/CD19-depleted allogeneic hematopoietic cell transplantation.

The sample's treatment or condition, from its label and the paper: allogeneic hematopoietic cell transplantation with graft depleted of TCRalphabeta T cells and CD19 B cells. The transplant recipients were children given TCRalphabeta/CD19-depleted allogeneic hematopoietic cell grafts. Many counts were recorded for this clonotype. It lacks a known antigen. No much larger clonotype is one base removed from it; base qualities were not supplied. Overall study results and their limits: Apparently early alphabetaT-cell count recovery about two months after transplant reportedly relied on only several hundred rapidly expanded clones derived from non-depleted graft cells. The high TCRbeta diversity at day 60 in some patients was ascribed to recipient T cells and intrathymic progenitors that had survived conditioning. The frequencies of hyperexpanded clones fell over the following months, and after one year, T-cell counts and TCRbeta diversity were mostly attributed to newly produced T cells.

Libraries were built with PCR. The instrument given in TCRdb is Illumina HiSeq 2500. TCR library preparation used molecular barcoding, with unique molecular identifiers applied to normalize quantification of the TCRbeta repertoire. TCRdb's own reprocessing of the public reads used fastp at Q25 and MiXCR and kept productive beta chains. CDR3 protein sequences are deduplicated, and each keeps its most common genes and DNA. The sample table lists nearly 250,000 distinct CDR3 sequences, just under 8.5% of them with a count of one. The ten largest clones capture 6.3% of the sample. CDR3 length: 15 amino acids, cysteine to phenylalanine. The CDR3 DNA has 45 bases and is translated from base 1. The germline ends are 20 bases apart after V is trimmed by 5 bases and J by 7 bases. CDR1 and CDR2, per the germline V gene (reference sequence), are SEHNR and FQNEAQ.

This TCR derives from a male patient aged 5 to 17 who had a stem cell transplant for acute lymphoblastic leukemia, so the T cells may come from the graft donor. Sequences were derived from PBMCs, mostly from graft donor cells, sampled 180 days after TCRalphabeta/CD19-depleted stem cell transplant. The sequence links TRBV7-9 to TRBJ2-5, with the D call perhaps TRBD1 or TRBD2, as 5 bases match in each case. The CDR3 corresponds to CASSARWDLGGTQYF. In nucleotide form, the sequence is TGTGCCAGCAGCGCACGTTGGGACCTTGGGGGGACCCAGTACTTC.